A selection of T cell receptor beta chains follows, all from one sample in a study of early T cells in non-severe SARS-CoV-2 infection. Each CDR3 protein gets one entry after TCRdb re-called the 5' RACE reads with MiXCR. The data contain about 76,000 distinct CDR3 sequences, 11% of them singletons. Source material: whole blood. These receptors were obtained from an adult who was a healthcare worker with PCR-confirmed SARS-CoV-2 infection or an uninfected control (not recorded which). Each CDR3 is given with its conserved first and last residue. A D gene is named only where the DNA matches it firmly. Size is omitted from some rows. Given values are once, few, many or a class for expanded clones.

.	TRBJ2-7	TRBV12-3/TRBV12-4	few	CASSKAPLMGYEQYF	TGTGCCAGCAGTAAGGCTCCACTTATGGGATACGAGCAGTACTTC
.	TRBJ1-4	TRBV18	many	CASNTDGVEKLFF	TGTGCCAGCAACACCGATGGGGTTGAAAAACTGTTTTTT
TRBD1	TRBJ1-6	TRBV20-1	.	CSATTGVYSPLHF	TGCAGTGCCACGACAGGGGTGTATTCACCCCTCCACTTT
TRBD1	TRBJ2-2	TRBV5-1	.	CASSQRMGQGAPGELFF	TGCGCCAGCAGCCAGAGAATGGGACAGGGGGCGCCCGGGGAGCTGTTTTTT
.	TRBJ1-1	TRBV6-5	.	CASSYGRGFTEAFF	TGTGCCAGCAGTTACGGCAGGGGTTTTACTGAAGCTTTCTTT
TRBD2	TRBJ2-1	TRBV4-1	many	CASSQGTSGGEEQFF	TGCGCCAGCAGCCAAGGGACTAGCGGGGGAGAAGAGCAGTTCTTC
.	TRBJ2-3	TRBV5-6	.	CASTTGHSTDTQYF	TGTGCCAGCACCACGGGACATTCCACAGATACGCAGTATTTT
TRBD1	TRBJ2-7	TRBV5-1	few	CASSRTGDREQYF	TGCGCCAGCAGTAGGACAGGGGACAGGGAGCAGTACTTC
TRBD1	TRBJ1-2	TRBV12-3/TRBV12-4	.	CASSPRQGARYGYTF	TGTGCCAGCAGTCCAAGACAGGGGGCGCGGTATGGCTACACCTTC
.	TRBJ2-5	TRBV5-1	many	CASSLAPAGVQETQYF	TGCGCCAGCAGCTTGGCGCCCGCAGGGGTACAAGAGACCCAGTACTTC
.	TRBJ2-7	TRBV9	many	CASSVETYQGEQYF	TGTGCCAGCAGCGTAGAGACCTATCAAGGGGAGCAGTACTTC
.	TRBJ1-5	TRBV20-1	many	CSATDPQEDQPQHF	TGCAGTGCTACGGACCCTCAAGAGGATCAGCCCCAGCATTTT
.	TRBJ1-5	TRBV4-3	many	CASSQVAGEEPQHF	TGCGCCAGCAGCCAAGTCGCGGGGGAAGAGCCCCAGCATTTT
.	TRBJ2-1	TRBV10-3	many	CAIRNRDIVNEQFF	TGTGCCATCAGAAACAGGGATATAGTCAATGAGCAGTTCTTC
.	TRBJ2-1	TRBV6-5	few	CASSYSPPGGVYNEQFF	TGTGCCAGCAGTTACTCACCCCCAGGCGGGGTATACAATGAGCAGTTCTTC
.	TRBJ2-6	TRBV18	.	CASSPSGTGANVLTF	TGTGCCAGCTCACCGTCCGGGACTGGGGCCAACGTCCTGACTTTC